This T cell receptor (beta chain) stems from a study of metastatic and nonmetastatic thyroid tumors. The wider study: Peripheral blood and tumor or nodule samples from malignant and benign thyroid patients were compared. Study findings and constraints: For both blood and tumor, malignant thyroid tumors reportedly showed significantly higher TCR beta diversity than benign nodules did.

This CDR3 region has 13 residues. Trimming took 2 bases from V and 9 from J, leaving 11 bases between them. Germline loops: CDR1 SGHTA, CDR2 FQGTGA. This clone was seen repeatedly, ten times or more. As yet, its antigen is unknown. Other DNA sequences in the same sample also yield this CDR3. Under the authors' procedure: A classifier of distant metastasis in papillary thyroid cancer was built from CDR3 differences (across clinicopathological groups). With MiXCR, TCRdb reprocessed the PCR reads. V and J calls and clone size were set by TCRdb, not the authors. The sample contains more than 10,000 clones, over 20% of which appear only once. Prior to thyroid surgery, none of the patients had received any treatment.

The sequencing sample was made of adjacent normal tissue. The clonotype comes from a female donor with papillary thyroid cancer or a benign thyroid nodule (not recorded which). Some clones in this sample may be carry-over from other donors' samples. The chain links TRBV7-3 to TRBJ2-4; perhaps TRBD2 as D (5 bases). CDR3 region: CASSLDLRGIQYF. For the CDR3, the DNA is TGTGCCAGCAGCTTAGATCTTCGGGGCATTCAGTACTTC.